This T cell receptor (beta chain) is drawn from a study of blood T cell repertoires in COVID-19. The CDR3 is 15 amino acids. Looked up from germline, CDR1 is MGHDK and CDR2 is SYGVNS. With 2 bases removed from V and 0 bases from J, the gap between germline ends came to 7 bases. Measured with immunoSEQ multiplex PCR; TCRdb has only the in-frame clones, and not every one. The profile shows over 90,000 clones, 70% to 90% of them singletons. The chain uses TRBV25-1 and TRBJ2-2; TRBD2 might be the D (5 bases). The source of this sequence is a human donor in a cohort sampled during active COVID-19. The sample consisted of peripheral blood. CDR3 protein: CASSETRANTGELFF. The CDR3 coding sequence is TGTGCCAGCAGTGAAACTAGGGCGAACACCGGGGAGCTGTTTTTT.